This T cell receptor beta chain was found in a study of T-cell memory formation after mild COVID-19. This CDR3 comprises 12 residues. CDR1 is MNHEY and CDR2 is SVGAGI in the germline V gene. The V end was cut by 6 bases, the J end by 4 bases, with 9 bases between. TCRdb itself ran the 5' RACE reads through MiXCR, one entry per CDR3 protein. The sample has about 250,000 distinct CDR3 sequences, 15% seen once. This clonotype was recorded a few times. This rearrangement joins TRBV6-5 to TRBJ1-1; no definite D call. The clonotype originates from an adult woman who had mild COVID-19 (a few samples of this study predate the infection). Cell type and time point are not known. The material sequenced was PBMCs or a T cell subset sorted from them (not recorded which). The CDR3 spells CASSSISTEAFF. The CDR3, as DNA: TGTGCCAGCAGCAGTATATCCACTGAAGCTTTCTTT.